A selection of T cell receptor beta chains follows, all from one sample in a study of breast tumors, draining lymph nodes, adjacent tissues. TCRdb itself ran the multiplex PCR reads through MiXCR, one entry per CDR3 protein. The table has roughly 130,000 distinct CDR3 sequences, approximately 30% seen once. Sequenced: axillary lymph node tissue. The receptor set was obtained from a female donor with breast cancer. Some clones in this sample may be carry-over from other donors' samples. Both conserved end residues are part of each CDR3. D genes are given only for firm matches. Rows give clone size only sometimes, using once, few, many, or a class for an expanded clone.

d_gene,v_gene,abundance,j_gene,CDR3nt,CDR3aa
TRBD1,TRBV6-2/TRBV6-3,many,TRBJ1-2,TGTGCCAGCAGGATGGGGACAGTCTATGGCTACACCTTC,CASRMGTVYGYTF
TRBD1,TRBV2,many,TRBJ2-7,TGTGCCAGTCGACAGGGGGAATACGAGCAGTACTTC,CASRQGEYEQYF
.,TRBV29-1,.,TRBJ2-3,TGCAGCGTTGAAGGTACCAGGGGGGGCGATGAGCAGTATTTT,CSVEGTRGGDEQYF
.,TRBV27,.,TRBJ1-2,TGTGCCAGCAGTTTACAGGGAGGGGGCTACACCTTC,CASSLQGGGYTF
.,TRBV19,many,TRBJ1-2,TGTGCCAGTAGTTTCGGAGACTATGGCTACACCTTC,CASSFGDYGYTF
TRBD1,TRBV12-3/TRBV12-4,many,TRBJ1-6,TGTGCCAGCAGAACGGGACAGACACCCCTCCACTTT,CASRTGQTPLHF
TRBD1,TRBV7-2,many,TRBJ1-5,TGTGCCAGCAGCTCACAGGGGGCTCAGCCCCAGCATTTT,CASSSQGAQPQHF
.,TRBV6-1,many,TRBJ1-2,TGTGCCAGCAGTGAAGTTGTGGGCTATGGCTACACCTTC,CASSEVVGYGYTF
.,TRBV2,many,TRBJ2-7,TGTGCCAGCAAATACGGGACTGGTGGTCTCGAGCAGTACTTC,CASKYGTGGLEQYF
TRBD1,TRBV5-1,many,TRBJ1-6,TGCGCCAGCAGCTTAGCCGGGACAGGGGCCCTCTCGGCCCTCCACTTT,CASSLAGTGALSALHF
TRBD1,TRBV20-1,few,TRBJ1-1,TGCAGTGCTAGAAGGGACAGCTCGATGAACACTGAAGCTTTCTTT,CSARRDSSMNTEAFF
.,TRBV6-4,.,TRBJ1-2,TGTGCCAGCAGCCGGGACACCAGCTATGGCTACACCTTC,CASSRDTSYGYTF
TRBD1,TRBV20-1,many,TRBJ1-2,TGCAGTGCTAGGTGGGGGGACAGGGGCTCGAACTATGGCTACACCTTC,CSARWGDRGSNYGYTF
.,TRBV19,few,TRBJ1-1,.,CASTSGRNTEAFF
.,TRBV6-6,many,TRBJ1-5,TGTGCCAGCAGCCTGAATAGGGGCACCAATCAGCCCCAGCATTTT,CASSLNRGTNQPQHF
.,TRBV20-1,many,TRBJ2-2,TGCAGTGCTAGAGGTCGGAACCCCGGGGAGCTGTTTTTT,CSARGRNPGELFF
TRBD1,TRBV28,many,TRBJ2-7,TGTGCCAGCACCCCCGCGGGACAGGTGACTTCCTACGAGCAGTACTTC,CASTPAGQVTSYEQYF
TRBD2,TRBV7-6,.,TRBJ2-3,TGTGCCAGCAGCCCTAGCGGGGGGGCCGGTAGTTCCTACAATGAGCAGTATTTT,CASSPSGGAGSSYNEQYF
TRBD1,TRBV6-6,few,TRBJ2-1,TGTGCCAGCAGTCACGCGACAGGGGGCATTGAGCAGTTCTTC,CASSHATGGIEQFF
.,TRBV6-6,.,TRBJ1-4,TGTGTCAGCAGTTTTCCCGGATCGATTGAACTGTTTTTC,CVSSFPGSIELFF
.,TRBV18,many,TRBJ2-5,TGTGCCAGCTCACAGGGAGGCACGGAGACCCAGTACTTC,CASSQGGTETQYF
.,TRBV6-2/TRBV6-3,many,TRBJ1-5,TGTGCCAGCAGGGCCGACCGGGACGGGTTTCAGCCCCAGCATTTT,CASRADRDGFQPQHF
.,TRBV30,many,TRBJ2-3,TGTGCCTGGGCGGGACAGAGCACAGATACGCAGTATTTT,CAWAGQSTDTQYF
TRBD2,TRBV11-2,.,TRBJ2-6,TGTGCCAGCAGCTTAGGCCGACTAGCGGGGGGGCCTGGGGCCAACGTCCTGACTTTC,CASSLGRLAGGPGANVLTF
TRBD1,TRBV9,.,TRBJ1-1,TGTGCCAGCAGCGGCCGGGACAGGGGGCGCGAGGCTGTAGCTTTCTTT,CASSGRDRGREAVAFF